This TCR beta chain emerged from a study of T cell responses to AZD1222 COVID-19 vaccine. Clones were read by immunoSEQ multiplex PCR, and TCRdb kept only the in-frame ones, dropping some. Here the sample spans over 100,000 clones, around nine tenths being singletons. The CDR3 consists of 17 residues. Germline V gene lookup returns CDR1 LGHNA and CDR2 YNFKEQ. Trimming took off 0 bases at V and 1 base at J, with 13 bases between the two ends. The rearrangement uses TRBV4-2 and TRBJ2-4, with TRBD1 as a possible D gene (7 bases). Specimen: peripheral blood, collected on day 0 of AZD1222 vaccination. The clonotype originates from an adult in good health. CDR3 nucleotides: TGTGCCAGCAGCCAAGATACGCCAGGGGGGGCCAAAAACATTCAGTACTTC. Its protein is CASSQDTPGGAKNIQYF.